This entry is about one T cell receptor beta chain. The CDR3 runs to 14 residues. CDR1 SNHLY and CDR2 FYNNEI come from the germline V gene. With V trimmed by 4 bases and J by 8 bases, 8 bases remained unmatched. Primers for the PCR totalled 60 Vbeta and 13 Jbeta. Only in-frame clones appear in the TCRdb table, and some are missing; sequencing was by immunoSEQ multiplex PCR. This sample has around 200,000 clones, with 75% to 90% found just once. This sample is part of a study of cytomegalovirus exposure and HLA in healthy donors. The clonotype originates from a woman younger than 45 in good health and CMV-seronegative. The chain employs TRBV2 and TRBJ1-2, with 9 bases that match TRBD1. The specimen was PBMCs. The CDR3 is CASSGRGQGFGYTF. CDR3 DNA sequence: TGTGCCAGCAGTGGTAGGGGACAGGGATTCGGCTACACCTTC.